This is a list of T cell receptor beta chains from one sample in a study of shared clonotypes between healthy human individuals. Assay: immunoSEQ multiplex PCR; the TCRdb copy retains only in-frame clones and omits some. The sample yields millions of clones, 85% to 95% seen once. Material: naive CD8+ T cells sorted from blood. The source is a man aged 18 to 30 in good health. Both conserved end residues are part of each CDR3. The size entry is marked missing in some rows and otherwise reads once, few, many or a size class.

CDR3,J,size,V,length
CASSLTPPDRRPEKLFF,TRBJ1-4,.,TRBV5-4,17
CAIANAGVNTEAFF,TRBJ1-1,.,TRBV10-2,14
CASSAFMWGQGNTGELFF,TRBJ2-2,.,TRBV25-1,18
CASSLTSGSYEQYF,TRBJ2-7,.,TRBV5-4,14
CAISESRTSGRNPLVYEQYF,TRBJ2-7,.,TRBV10-3,20
CASSVGVAGSYEQYF,TRBJ2-7,.,TRBV9,15
CASSVERGLSGNTIYF,TRBJ1-3,.,TRBV9,16
CASSSSDEQFF,TRBJ2-1,.,TRBV5-4,11
CASSQTAGGSETQYF,TRBJ2-5,.,TRBV7-9,15
CASSLSGGNEQFF,TRBJ2-1,once,TRBV27,13
CASSDSRATQYF,TRBJ2-3,.,TRBV9,12
CASSLEGESDTQYF,TRBJ2-3,.,TRBV9,14
CASSIGSNTEAFF,TRBJ1-1,.,TRBV19,13
CAWETGTGDSYEQYF,TRBJ2-7,.,TRBV30,15
CASTGGGTDTQYF,TRBJ2-3,.,TRBV13,13
CASSDWGDADTQYF,TRBJ2-3,.,TRBV11-2,14
CASSIGWQPNTEAFF,TRBJ1-1,once,TRBV19,15
CSVDVVTDTQYF,TRBJ2-3,.,TRBV29-1,12
CASSQVPPQSYSYNEQFF,TRBJ2-1,.,TRBV4-1,18
CASRPTANTEAFF,TRBJ1-1,.,TRBV6-5,13
CASSADRAGELFF,TRBJ2-2,once,TRBV9,13
CAKGVLDTEAFF,TRBJ1-1,.,TRBV2,12
CASSYSTGSNYGYTF,TRBJ1-2,.,TRBV6-6,15
CASSLAPQGFYGYTF,TRBJ1-2,.,TRBV7-7,15
CASSIVRTNTGELFF,TRBJ2-2,.,TRBV19,15
CASSSTRTDSGNTIYF,TRBJ1-3,.,TRBV7-9,16
CASSSGEQPETQYF,TRBJ2-5,once,TRBV6-5,14
CASSEVVRSYEQYF,TRBJ2-7,.,TRBV6-1,14